The rows below give T cell receptor beta chains drawn from one sample of a study of cytomegalovirus exposure and HLA in healthy donors. TCRdb's copy holds only in-frame clones and misses some; the assay was immunoSEQ multiplex PCR. Of about 140,000 clones detected, roughly 74% appear once; the ten largest clones hold around 3.4%. The sequenced sample consisted of PBMCs. These receptors all stem from a man in his forties in good health and CMV-seronegative. Each CDR3 is given with its conserved first and last residue. A D gene is named only where the DNA matches it firmly. Clone size is not always given. Where it is, it says once, few, many or a class for expanded clones.

>TRBD2|NA|TRBJ2-3|TRBV6-4
CASSKIAGEADTQYF
TGTGCCAGCAGTAAGATAGCGGGAGAGGCAGATACGCAGTATTTT
>NA|NA|TRBJ1-1|TRBV7-3
CASSLSRGNTEAFF
TGTGCCAGCAGCTTATCTAGGGGGAACACTGAAGCTTTCTTT
>NA|NA|TRBJ2-2|TRBV11-2
CASSRAQGGVGELFF
TGTGCCAGCAGCCGAGCCCAGGGAGGCGTCGGGGAGCTGTTTTTT
>TRBD2|NA|TRBJ2-7|TRBV7-3
CASSVLAGLDEQYF
TGTGCCAGCAGCGTACTAGCGGGGCTGGACGAGCAGTACTTC
>TRBD1|NA|TRBJ2-7|TRBV4-3
CASSQATGGSSYEQYF
TGCGCCAGCAGCCAAGCGACAGGGGGGAGCTCCTACGAGCAGTACTTC
>NA|NA|TRBJ1-2|TRBV6-1
CASSEALPTAGRFYGYTF
TGTGCCAGCAGTGAAGCGCTTCCGACGGCGGGACGGTTCTATGGCTACACCTTC
>NA|NA|TRBJ1-5|TRBV27
CASSIKTGNQPQHF
TGTGCCAGCAGTATCAAGACAGGTAATCAGCCCCAGCATTTT
>NA|few|TRBJ2-1|TRBV2
CASRPNNEQFF
TGTGCCAGCAGACCTAATAATGAGCAGTTCTTC
>TRBD1|NA|TRBJ1-1|TRBV6-5
CASSQDRETEAFF
TGTGCCAGCAGCCAAGACAGGGAGACTGAAGCTTTCTTT
>TRBD1|once|TRBJ1-5|TRBV7-2
CASSSDRNQPQHF
TGTGCCAGCAGCTCGGACAGGAATCAGCCCCAGCATTTT
>NA|NA|TRBJ1-5|TRBV5-4
CASGAENQPQHF
TGTGCCAGCGGTGCCGAGAATCAGCCCCAGCATTTT
>TRBD2|few|TRBJ2-1|TRBV10-3
CAISESKAGERNEQFF
TGTGCCATCAGTGAGTCGAAGGCGGGGGAAAGAAATGAGCAGTTCTTC
>NA|NA|TRBJ1-2|TRBV11-3
CASSSPGLPNITF
TGTGCCAGCAGCTCCCCGGGTTTACCTAACATTACCTTC
>NA|once|TRBJ2-7|TRBV6-1
CASRGVGIGYEQYF
TGTGCCAGCAGGGGAGTCGGGATCGGCTACGAGCAGTACTTC
>TRBD2|NA|TRBJ2-7|TRBV9
CASSHGEGSLYEQYF
TGTGCCAGCAGTCACGGGGAGGGATCCTTATACGAGCAGTACTTC
>TRBD1|NA|TRBJ1-1|TRBV9
CASSSQQGWGTEAFF
TGTGCCAGCAGCTCCCAACAGGGGTGGGGGACTGAAGCTTTCTTT
>TRBD2|NA|TRBJ2-1|TRBV19
CASSNRPGLAGGSYNEQFF
TGTGCCAGTAGTAACCGTCCGGGACTAGCGGGAGGCTCCTACAATGAGCAGTTCTTC
>NA|NA|TRBJ2-1|TRBV27
CASSSLSRPPYNEQFF
TGTGCCAGCAGTTCCCTCAGCAGGCCCCCCTACAATGAGCAGTTCTTC
>NA|NA|TRBJ2-2|TRBV15
CATRGASRYTGELFF
TGTGCCACCAGGGGGGCCAGCCGTTACACCGGGGAGCTGTTTTTT
>NA|NA|TRBJ1-2|TRBV6-6
CASSYAGDYGYTF
TGTGCCAGCAGTTACGCAGGGGACTATGGCTACACCTTC